This T cell receptor beta chain is drawn from a study of blood T cell repertoires in COVID-19. Background on the study: PBMCs, B-cell-depleted T cells, or T cells provided the cDNA or gDNA that made up the material.

CDR1 and CDR2 from the germline V gene are SGHTA and FQGNSA. The CDR3 loop spans 14 amino acids. The ends lost 5 bases at V and 5 bases at J; junction bases unmatched: 4. Enrollment of patients from Seattle took place during active infection, with longitudinal follow-up. Here immunoSEQ multiplex PCR was the method, and the copy in TCRdb shows in-frame clones only, minus some. This repertoire shows 400,000 or so clones, 75% to 90% found once; its top ten account for 1.5% to 1.7%. The sequenced sample was peripheral blood. The chain joins TRBV7-2 to TRBJ1-4, with TRBD1 matching 8 bases. The clonotype comes from a middle-aged woman with COVID-19, enrolled during active disease. CDR3 protein: CASSNRGRNEKLFF. DNA for the CDR3: TGTGCCAGCAGCAACAGGGGGAGAAATGAAAAACTGTTTTTT.